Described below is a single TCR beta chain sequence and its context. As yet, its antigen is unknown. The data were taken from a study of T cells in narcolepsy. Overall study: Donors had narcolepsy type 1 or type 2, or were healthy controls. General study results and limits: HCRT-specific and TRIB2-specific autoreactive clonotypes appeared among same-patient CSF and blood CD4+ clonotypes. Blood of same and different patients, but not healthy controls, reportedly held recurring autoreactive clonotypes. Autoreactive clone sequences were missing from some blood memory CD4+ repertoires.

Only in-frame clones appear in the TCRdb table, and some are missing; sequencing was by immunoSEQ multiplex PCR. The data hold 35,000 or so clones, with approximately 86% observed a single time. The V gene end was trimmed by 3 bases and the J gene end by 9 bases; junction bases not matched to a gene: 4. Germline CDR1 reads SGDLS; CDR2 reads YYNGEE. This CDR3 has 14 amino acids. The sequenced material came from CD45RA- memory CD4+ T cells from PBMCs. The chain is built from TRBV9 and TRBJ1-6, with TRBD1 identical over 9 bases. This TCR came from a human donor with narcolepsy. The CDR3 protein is CASSDRDRVSPLHF. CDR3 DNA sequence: TGTGCCAGCAGCGACCGGGACAGGGTTTCACCCCTCCACTTT.